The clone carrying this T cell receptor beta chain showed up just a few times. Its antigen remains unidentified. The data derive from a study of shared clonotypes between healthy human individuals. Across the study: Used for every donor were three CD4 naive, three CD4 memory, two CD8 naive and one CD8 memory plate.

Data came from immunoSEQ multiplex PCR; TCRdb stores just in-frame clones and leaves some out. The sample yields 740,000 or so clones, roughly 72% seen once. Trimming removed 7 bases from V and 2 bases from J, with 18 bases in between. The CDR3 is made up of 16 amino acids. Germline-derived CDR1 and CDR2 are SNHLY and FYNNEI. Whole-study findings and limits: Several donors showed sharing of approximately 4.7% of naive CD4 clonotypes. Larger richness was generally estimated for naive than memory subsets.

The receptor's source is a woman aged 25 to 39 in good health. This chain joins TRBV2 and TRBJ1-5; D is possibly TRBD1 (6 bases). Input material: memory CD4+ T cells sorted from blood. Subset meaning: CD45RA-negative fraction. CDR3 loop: CASKGGIGGGNQPQHF. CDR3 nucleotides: TGTGCCAGCAAGGGGGGTATCGGGGGTGGCAATCAGCCCCAGCATTTT.